Presented here are 17 T cell receptor beta chains from one specimen sequenced in a study of blood T cell repertoires in COVID-19 (dated by TCRdb to 2020 to 2021). Library preparation was by the immunoSEQ multiplex PCR assay. TCRdb retrieved this table from immuneACCESS and kept in-frame rearrangements only. Not all clones are present; in checked studies, unresolved V genes account for under half, and no reason is known for the remainder. Here the sample has some 270,000 clones; 70% to 90% occur a single time. Clones ranked in the top ten supply approximately 11% of the sample. What was sequenced was peripheral blood. These receptors were collected from a woman between 65 and 79 years old with acute or convalescent COVID-19.

This sequence joins TRBV9 and TRBJ2-1; 9 positions agree with TRBD1. After removal of 3 bases from V and 8 bases from J, the junction contained 9 bases not matched to a gene. CDR1 and CDR2 (germline): SGDLS, YYNGEE. The CDR3 length is 15 residues. The CDR3 DNA reads TGTGCCAGCAGCGAGCTAACAGGGGGCAACTATGAGCAGTTCTTC. Amino acid sequence: CASSELTGGNYEQFF. Full variable domain (remainder filled in from reference TRBV9 and TRBJ2-1): DSGVTQTPKHLITATGQRVTLRCSPRSGDLSVYWYQQSLDQGLQFLIQYYNGEERAKGNILERFSAQQFPDLHSELNLSSLELGDSALYFCASSELTGGNYEQFFGPGTRLTVL.

This rearrangement joins TRBV6-1 to TRBJ2-1, with D possibly matching TRBD1 (6 bases). CDR1 is MNHNS and CDR2 is SASEGT in the germline V gene. This CDR3 is 15 amino acids long. Trimming removed 4 bases from V and 2 bases from J, with 12 bases in between. Written as DNA, the CDR3 is TGTGCCAGCAGTGTAGCCGAGGGGGCCTACAATGAGCAGTTCTTC. Protein: CASSVAEGAYNEQFF.

This chain links TRBV5-4 with TRBJ2-3; no firm D call. The CDR3 runs 13 residues. V dropped 0 bases and J dropped 2 bases, with 4 bases sitting between them. Germline assignment: CDR1 SGHNT and CDR2 YYREEE (reference sequence). In DNA form, the CDR3 reads TGTGCCAGCAGCTTGGGGCCCACAGATACGCAGTATTTT. Amino acid sequence: CASSLGPTDTQYF.

This chain links TRBV2 with TRBJ2-7; 7 bases are shared with TRBD1. The CDR3 runs 14 residues. From germline, CDR1 is SNHLY and CDR2 FYNNEI. V lost 8 bases and J lost 3; bases outside the gene matches: 10. CDR3 coding DNA: TGTGCCAGCCACAGGGGCCTACGCTACTACGAGCAGTACTTC. It codes for CASHRGLRYYEQYF.

The chain uses TRBV18 and TRBJ2-1; D might be TRBD2 (7 bases). The CDR3 is made up of 14 amino acids. V lost 5 bases to trimming and J lost 8 bases, with 16 bases between them. CDR1 and CDR2 (germline): KGHSH, LQKENI. CDR3 protein: CASSFGTGGDEQFF. The CDR3 DNA follows: TGTGCCAGCTCATTTGGTACGGGGGGCGATGAGCAGTTCTTC.

The V and J genes are TRBV5-1 and TRBJ1-2; possibly TRBD1 for D (5 bases). Germline values: CDR1 SGHRS, CDR2 YFSETQ. The CDR3 is made up of 15 amino acids. Deletions cut 1 base from V and 2 bases from J, with 12 bases between. CDR3 sequence (DNA): TGCGCCAGCAGCTTGACTCGCTCAGGGAACTATGGCTACACCTTC. Protein: CASSLTRSGNYGYTF.

V gene TRBV2 combines with J gene TRBJ2-5, with D possibly TRBD1 on 6 matching bases. Trimming took 6 bases from V and 4 from J, leaving 15 bases between them. The CDR3 runs to 14 residues. Germline lookup yields CDR1 SNHLY and CDR2 FYNNEI. CDR3 bases: TGTGCCAGCAGCCCTCTTGGGGGCCGAGAGACCCAGTACTTC. This gives the protein CASSPLGGRETQYF.

This clone was picked up one time. This chain links TRBV5-6 with TRBJ2-7, with D possibly TRBD1 on 6 matching bases. The CDR3 runs 13 residues. Germline V gene data show CDR1 as SGHDT and CDR2 as YYEEEE. The germline V and J ends were trimmed by 4 bases and 7 bases, with 15 bases remaining between them. CDR3 nucleotide sequence: TGTGCCAGCAGCCAACTGACAGGCGTGGAGCAGTACTTC. Its translation is CASSQLTGVEQYF.

This rearrangement joins TRBV29-1 to TRBJ1-1, with D possibly TRBD1 on 5 matching bases. This CDR3 is 11 amino acids long. V dropped 4 bases and J dropped 7 bases, with 10 bases sitting between them. Germline V lookup: CDR1 SQVTM, CDR2 ANQGSEA. The CDR3 region has the DNA TGCAGCGTTGTTCCGCAGGGTGAAGCTTTCTTT. It codes for CSVVPQGEAFF.

V usage is TRBV6-5 and J usage is TRBJ2-1, with TRBD1 matching 8 bases. Germline CDR1 is MNHEY and CDR2 is SVGAGI. The CDR3 has 13 residues. The ends lost 4 bases at V and 16 bases at J; junction bases unmatched: 12. This chain's CDR3 is CASSSTTRDRSFF. The CDR3 region has the DNA TGTGCCAGCAGTTCGACTACCCGGGACAGGTCATTCTTC.

This clone was seen only a few times. This chain links TRBV7-2 with TRBJ2-7; D uncertain. V was shortened by 2 bases and J by 2 bases, with 13 bases between the two germline ends. The germline gives CDR1 SGHTA, CDR2 FQGNSA. The CDR3 contains 15 residues. CDR3 bases: TGTGCCAGCAGCTTAAGAGCGTCACCAACCTACGAGCAGTACTTC. Translation gives CASSLRASPTYEQYF.

The chain uses TRBV27 and TRBJ1-2; the match to TRBD1 covers 9 bases. The CDR3 extends over 15 amino acids. CDR1 MNHEY and CDR2 SMNVEV come from the germline V gene (reference sequence). V trimming: 6 bases; J trimming: 5 bases; junction bases outside the gene matches: 10. Written as DNA, the CDR3 is TGTGCCAGCAGATACCCAACAGGGGGCAAATATGGCTACACCTTC. This sequence encodes CASRYPTGGKYGYTF.

This clone came up a few times. The chain employs TRBV6-5 and TRBJ1-4; 8 bases are shared with TRBD1. Germline CDR1 and CDR2: MNHEY and SVGAGI. CDR3 length equals 13 residues. V trimming: 6 bases; J trimming: 3 bases; junction bases outside the gene matches: 0. The DNA of the CDR3 is TGTGCCAGCAGGGGACAGGCTAATGAAAAACTGTTTTTT. Translation gives CASRGQANEKLFF.

The rearrangement joins TRBV2 to TRBJ1-2; TRBD1 matches 9 bases. Germline CDR1 SNHLY, CDR2 FYNNEI. The trim removed 5 bases at V and 8 bases at J, leaving 9 bases unmatched. This CDR3 comprises 14 residues. CDR3 in amino acids: CASSYSTGGEGYTF. In nucleotides, the CDR3 is TGTGCCAGCAGTTACTCGACAGGGGGTGAAGGCTACACCTTC.

The chain carries TRBV10-1 and TRBJ2-2; D is uncertain. The CDR3 contains 14 residues. Germline CDR1 is WNHNN and CDR2 is SYGVQD (reference sequence). The ends were cut back, 0 bases at V and 6 bases at J, with 8 bases in the middle. The DNA for the CDR3 is TGCGCCAGCAGTGAGTCAGCCGGGTCCGGGGAGCTGTTTTTT. It encodes CASSESAGSGELFF.

The genes are TRBV19 and TRBJ1-1, with D perhaps TRBD1 (5 bases). The germline V gene encodes CDR1 LNHDA and CDR2 SQIVND (reference sequence). Trimming pared 6 bases from V and 0 bases from J, leaving 14 bases between. This CDR3 comprises 15 residues. The CDR3, as DNA: TGTGCCAGTAGCCCGGCCCAGGGCATGAACACTGAAGCTTTCTTT. Its translation is CASSPAQGMNTEAFF.

The V gene is TRBV25-1, the J gene TRBJ2-2; 8 positions agree with TRBD1. V lost 1 base and J lost 3; bases outside the gene matches: 4. The CDR3 extends over 16 amino acids. Looked up from germline, CDR1 is MGHDK and CDR2 is SYGVNS. The CDR3 DNA is TGTGCCAGCAGTGAATCAGGGGGCGCGGACACCGGGGAGCTGTTTTTT. Amino acid sequence: CASSESGGADTGELFF.